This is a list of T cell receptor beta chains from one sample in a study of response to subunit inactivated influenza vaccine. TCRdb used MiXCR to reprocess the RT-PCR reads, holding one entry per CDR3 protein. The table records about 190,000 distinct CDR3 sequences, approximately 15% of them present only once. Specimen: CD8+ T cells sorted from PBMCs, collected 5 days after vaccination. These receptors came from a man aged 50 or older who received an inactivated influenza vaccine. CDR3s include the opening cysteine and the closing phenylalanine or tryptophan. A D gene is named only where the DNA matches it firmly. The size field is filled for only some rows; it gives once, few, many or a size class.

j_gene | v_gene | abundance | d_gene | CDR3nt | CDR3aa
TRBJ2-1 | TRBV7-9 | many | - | TGTGCCAGCAGCCAGTATTATGAGCAGTTCTTC | CASSQYYEQFF
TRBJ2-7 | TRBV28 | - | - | TGTGCCAGCAGCCCATCTAGGGAATTCCGGGACGAGCAGTACTTC | CASSPSREFRDEQYF
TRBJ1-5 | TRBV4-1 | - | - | TGCGCCAGCAGCCAAGAATCGCAGAGCAATCAGCACCAGCATTTT | CASSQESQSNQHQHF
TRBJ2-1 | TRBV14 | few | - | TGTGCCAGCAGCCAGGGGTTCTCAAGCGGTGCCTACAATGAGCAGTTCTTC | CASSQGFSSGAYNEQFF
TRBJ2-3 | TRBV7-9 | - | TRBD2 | TGTGCCCTAGGGGAGGGAAGCACAGATACGCAGTATTTT | CALGEGSTDTQYF
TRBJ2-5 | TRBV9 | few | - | TGTGCCAGCAGCGATCCGGGGTTTCAGGGGGAGACCCAGTACTTC | CASSDPGFQGETQYF
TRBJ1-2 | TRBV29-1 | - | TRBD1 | TGCAGCGTCCCCGGACAGGGGCTCGAGGGCTACACCTTC | CSVPGQGLEGYTF
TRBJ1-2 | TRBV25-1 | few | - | TGTGCCAGCAGTGATCTCCATGGCTACACCTTC | CASSDLHGYTF
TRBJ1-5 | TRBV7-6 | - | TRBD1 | TGTGCCAGCAGCATGGGGACAGGTCTCAATCAGCCCCAGCATTTT | CASSMGTGLNQPQHF
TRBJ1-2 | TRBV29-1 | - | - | TGCAGCACCCAGGGAGGGGGAAAAGGGGGCTACACCTTC | CSTQGGGKGGYTF
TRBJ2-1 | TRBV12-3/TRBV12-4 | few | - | TGTGCCAGCACCAATACCCTCCCCGCAGGGGGGTACAATGAGCAGTTCTTC | CASTNTLPAGGYNEQFF
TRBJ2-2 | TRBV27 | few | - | TGTGCCAGCAGCTTGACAGTTGCGAACACCGGGGAGCTGTTTTTT | CASSLTVANTGELFF
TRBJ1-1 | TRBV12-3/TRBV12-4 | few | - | TGTGCCAGCAGTTTACGGGTCAGGGGAAGGCCTGAAGCTTTCTTT | CASSLRVRGRPEAFF
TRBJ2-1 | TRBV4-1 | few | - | TGCGCCAGCAGCCAGTCGCTCGGCAATGAGCAGTTCTTC | CASSQSLGNEQFF
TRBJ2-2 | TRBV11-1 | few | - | TGTGCCAGCAGCTTAGACCCCGTTAGGACCGGGGAGCTGTTTTTT | CASSLDPVRTGELFF
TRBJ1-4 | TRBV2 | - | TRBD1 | TGTGCCAGCAGTGATAGGGACAGAACTAATGAAAAACTGTTTTTT | CASSDRDRTNEKLFF
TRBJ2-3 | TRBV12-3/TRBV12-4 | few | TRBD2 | TGTGCCAGCGGCCCGGGACTAGCGGGAGGTACGCAGTATTTT | CASGPGLAGGTQYF
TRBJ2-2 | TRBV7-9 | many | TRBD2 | TGTGCCAGCAGCTCGACTAGCGGGGGCTATCTCACCGGGGAGCTGTTTTTT | CASSSTSGGYLTGELFF
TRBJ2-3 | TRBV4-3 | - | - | TGCGCCAGCAGCCAAGATGAACTAGCAACAGATACGCAGTATTTT | CASSQDELATDTQYF
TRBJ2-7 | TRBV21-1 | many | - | TGTGCCAGCAGCAAAGATTATGCCTACGAGCAGTACTTC | CASSKDYAYEQYF
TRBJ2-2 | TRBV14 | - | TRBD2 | TGTGCCAGCAGACGAACTAGCGACACCGGGGAGCTGTTTTTT | CASRRTSDTGELFF
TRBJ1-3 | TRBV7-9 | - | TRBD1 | TGTGCCAGCAGCTTTATAAACAGGGGCTCTGGAAACACCATATATTTT | CASSFINRGSGNTIYF
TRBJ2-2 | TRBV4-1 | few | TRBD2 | TGCGCCAGCAGCCACATTAGCGGGGGCACCGGGGAGCTGTTTTTT | CASSHISGGTGELFF
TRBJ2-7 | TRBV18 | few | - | TGTGCCAGCTCACCAGGAAGGGGCGAGCAGTACTTC | CASSPGRGEQYF
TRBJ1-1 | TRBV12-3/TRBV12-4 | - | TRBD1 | TGTGCCAGCAGCCGGGACAGCAAAGCTTTCTTT | CASSRDSKAFF
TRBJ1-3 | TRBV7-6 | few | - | TGTGCCAGCAGCATCTCGGTTCTGTCTGGAAACACCATATATTTT | CASSISVLSGNTIYF
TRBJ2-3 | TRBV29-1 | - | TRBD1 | TGCAGCGTTTTTAGTTCCGGGAACGAACGGGACAGGCCTGTCCATACGCAGTATTTT | CSVFSSGNERDRPVHTQYF
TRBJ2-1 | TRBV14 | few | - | TGTGCCAGCAGTCCCGGATATTTCGGGGCTTATGAGCAGTTCTTC | CASSPGYFGAYEQFF
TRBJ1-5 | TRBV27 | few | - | TGTGCCAGCAGTCGAGGGGGTCTCAATCAGCCCCAGCATTTT | CASSRGGLNQPQHF
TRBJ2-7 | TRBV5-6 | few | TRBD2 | TGTGCCAGCAGCTCCGGGACTAGTGCCTACGAGCAGTACTTC | CASSSGTSAYEQYF
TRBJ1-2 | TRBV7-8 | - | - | TGTGCCAGCAGCCTCAGTCCGCGGACATCCTTTTCTACCGGCCTGGGTGGCTACACCTTC | CASSLSPRTSFSTGLGGYTF
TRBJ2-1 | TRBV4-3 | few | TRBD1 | TGCGCCAGCAGCGCCGGGACAGTCTACAATGAGCAGTTCTTC | CASSAGTVYNEQFF
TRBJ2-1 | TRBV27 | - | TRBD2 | TGTGCCAGCAGTGTACTAGCGGGGGTTAATGAGCAGTTCTTC | CASSVLAGVNEQFF
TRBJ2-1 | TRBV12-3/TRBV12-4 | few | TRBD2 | TGTGCCAGCAGTCAAACTAGCGTAGACAATGAGCAGTTCTTC | CASSQTSVDNEQFF
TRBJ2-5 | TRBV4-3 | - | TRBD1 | TGCGCCAGCAGCCCAGGGACAGGGGCTATGGAGACCCAGTACTTC | CASSPGTGAMETQYF
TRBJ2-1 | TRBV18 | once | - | TGTGCCAGCTCACCACCTATGGGGCGGCCTGGACCATACAATGAGCAGTTCTTC | CASSPPMGRPGPYNEQFF
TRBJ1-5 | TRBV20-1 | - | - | TGCAGTGCTAGCAGGTTTCCAGGGAGGAGCAATCAGCCCCAGCATTTT | CSASRFPGRSNQPQHF
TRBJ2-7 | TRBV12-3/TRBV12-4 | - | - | TGTGCCAGCAGGCCCGGGACCACCTACGAGCAGTACTTC | CASRPGTTYEQYF
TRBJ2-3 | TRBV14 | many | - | TGTGCCAGCAGCCAAGATGGGTTAGCGTCCACAGATACGCAGTATTTT | CASSQDGLASTDTQYF
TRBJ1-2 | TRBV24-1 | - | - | TGTGCCACCAGTGTATCAGGGAACTATGGCTACACCTTC | CATSVSGNYGYTF
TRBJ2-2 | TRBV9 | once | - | TGTGCCAGCAGCGCATTGTCCGGGGAGCTGTTTTTT | CASSALSGELFF
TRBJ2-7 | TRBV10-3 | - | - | TGTGCCATCAGTGAGGCGGGGGCCCTTTACGAGCAGTACTTC | CAISEAGALYEQYF
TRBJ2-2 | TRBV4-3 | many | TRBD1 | TGCGCCAGCAGCCAAGAACCGGGACAGCCAAACACCGGGGAGCTGTTTTTT | CASSQEPGQPNTGELFF
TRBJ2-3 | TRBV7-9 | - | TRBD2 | TGTGCCAGCAGAGCCGGGACTAGAACAGATACGCAGTATTTT | CASRAGTRTDTQYF
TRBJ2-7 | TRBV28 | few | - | TGTGCCAGCAGTCCCCTCCGGACCGATGACTCCTACGAGCAGTACTTC | CASSPLRTDDSYEQYF
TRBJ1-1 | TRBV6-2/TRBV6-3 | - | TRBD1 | TGTGCCAGCAGCACGGGACAGGGTATTTATACTGAAGCTTTCTTT | CASSTGQGIYTEAFF
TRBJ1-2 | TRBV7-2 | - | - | TGTGCCAGCAGCCTGTCGGACAACTATGGCTACACCTTC | CASSLSDNYGYTF
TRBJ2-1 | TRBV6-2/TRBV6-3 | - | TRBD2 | TGTGCCAGCAGTTACCAAGGACTAGCAGCACGGGAGCAGTTCTTC | CASSYQGLAAREQFF
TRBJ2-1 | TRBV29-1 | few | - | TGCAGCGCCTATACCACCGGGAGCAATGAGCAGTTCTTC | CSAYTTGSNEQFF
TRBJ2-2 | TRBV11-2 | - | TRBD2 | TGTGCCAGCAGCTGGACTAGCGGGAGCACCGGGGAGCTGTTTTTT | CASSWTSGSTGELFF
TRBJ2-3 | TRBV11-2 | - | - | TGTGCCAGCAGCTTAGTTAGCCCGGGTACGCAGTATTTT | CASSLVSPGTQYF
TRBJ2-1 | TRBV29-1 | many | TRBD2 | TGCAGCGTTGAAGCTAGCGGGAGGGTGAGCTCCTACAATGAGCAGTTCTTC | CSVEASGRVSSYNEQFF
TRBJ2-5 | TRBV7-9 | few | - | TGTGCCAGCAGCTTATATGGGGGTGAGGATACGGAGACCCAGTACTTC | CASSLYGGEDTETQYF